This T cell receptor (beta chain) stems from a study of tumor and adjacent non-tumor tissue in lung cancer. Across the study: Each sample yielded 4 million to 4.5 million productive TCRbeta reads on average. Points from the study as a whole: In normal lung, the top 100 clones were significantly more dominant than in tumor.

This CDR3 comprises 18 residues. The V gene's germline CDR1 is SGHNT and CDR2 YENEEA. The J segment lost 9 bases and the V segment lost 0 bases, leaving 14 bases of the junction unmatched. As concerns this clonotype: Its cognate antigen is unknown.

Three rounds of nested PCR, following a modified ARM-PCR protocol, produced the TCRbeta library. TCRdb analysed the multiplex PCR reads with MiXCR anew, one entry per CDR3 protein. The sample includes approximately 100,000 distinct CDR3 sequences, about 65% seen only once; the top ten take under 20%. The template was RNA from unsorted bulk tissue. Distant lung tissue was collected more than 3 cm away from the tumor edge. This chain connects TRBV11-3 to TRBJ2-1; 10 bases are shared with TRBD2. Sequenced material: distant non-tumor lung tissue. The receptor was isolated from a man in his sixties with non-small cell lung cancer. The CDR3 DNA reads TGTGCCAGCAGCTTAGATCCTGTGCTAGCGGGAGTGTGGAGTGAGCAGTTCTTC. This gives the protein CASSLDPVLAGVWSEQFF.